This is a list of T cell receptor beta chains from one sample in a study of lymphopenia after photon versus proton radiotherapy. Using immunoSEQ multiplex PCR, the repertoire was profiled, and TCRdb retains in-frame clones only, with some absent. The sample contains more than 45,000 clones, around 90% of which appear only once. Material: peripheral blood, obtained from a patient treated with photon-based radiotherapy. The receptors come from a woman aged 40-49 years with cholangiocarcinoma. The CDR3 runs from the conserved cysteine through the conserved F or W. D genes are given only for firm matches. The size field is filled for only some rows; it gives once, few, many or a size class.

>TRBJ2-3|.|.|TRBV28
CATSRETDTQYF
TGTGCGACCTCAAGGGAGACAGATACGCAGTATTTT
>TRBJ1-6|TRBD1|.|TRBV7-8
CASSPGQGRMDSPLHF
TGTGCCAGCAGCCCTGGACAGGGGCGTATGGATTCACCCCTCCACTTT
>TRBJ2-5|TRBD2|.|TRBV6-1
CASASGAAGGETQYF
TGTGCCAGCGCTAGCGGGGCCGCGGGGGGAGAGACCCAGTACTTC
>TRBJ1-3|.|.|TRBV2
CASSEAGRLNTIYF
TGTGCCAGCAGTGAAGCGGGACGGTTAAACACCATATATTTT
>TRBJ1-1|.|once|TRBV18
CASSPSGGVTEAFF
TGTGCCAGCTCACCTTCCGGGGGGGTCACTGAAGCTTTCTTT
>TRBJ1-1|.|.|TRBV9
CASSVTGPTEAFF
TGTGCCAGCAGCGTTACAGGGCCCACTGAAGCTTTCTTT
>TRBJ2-3|TRBD2|.|TRBV4-1
CASSQGAGGFSTDTQYF
TGCGCCAGCAGCCAGGGGGCGGGGGGATTTAGCACAGATACGCAGTATTTT
>TRBJ2-1|TRBD1|.|TRBV27
CASSRKGQGISNEQFF
TGTGCCAGCAGTCGAAAGGGACAGGGGATTAGCAATGAGCAGTTCTTC
>TRBJ1-1|.|.|TRBV7-2
CASRAGSSNTEAFF
TGTGCCAGCAGGGCAGGGAGTTCTAACACTGAAGCTTTCTTT
>TRBJ2-1|.|.|TRBV5-1
CASSLDNEQFF
TGCGCCAGCAGCTTGGACAATGAGCAGTTCTTC
>TRBJ1-5|.|.|TRBV11-2
CASSLDWSQPQHF
TGTGCCAGCAGCTTAGATTGGTCTCAGCCCCAGCATTTT
>TRBJ1-6|TRBD1|.|TRBV2
CASSETGVERSPLHF
TGTGCCAGCAGTGAGACAGGGGTGGAACGATCACCCCTCCACTTT
>TRBJ1-1|.|.|TRBV5-1
CASRGDWNTEAFF
TGCGCCAGCAGGGGCGATTGGAACACTGAAGCTTTCTTT
>TRBJ2-7|.|.|TRBV7-2
CASSLAVLASPYEQYF
TGTGCCAGCAGCTTAGCCGTGCTCGCCTCCCCCTACGAGCAGTACTTC
>TRBJ2-7|.|.|TRBV19
CASSTPGYEQYF
TGTGCCAGTAGTACCCCGGGTTACGAGCAGTACTTC
>TRBJ1-1|.|.|TRBV25-1
CASSEGLQAFF
TGTGCCAGCAGTGAGGGACTGCAAGCTTTCTTT
>TRBJ2-7|.|.|TRBV19
CASSTGPVSYEQYF
TGTGCCAGTAGTACGGGCCCGGTGAGCTACGAGCAGTACTTC
>TRBJ2-1|TRBD2|few|TRBV19
CASRTTGLVAVSEQFF
TGTGCCAGTAGAACCACGGGACTAGTGGCTGTCAGTGAGCAGTTCTTC
>TRBJ2-1|.|.|TRBV7-2
CASSSSSGVYNEQFF
TGTGCCAGCAGCTCCTCGAGCGGAGTCTACAATGAGCAGTTCTTC
>TRBJ2-2|.|.|TRBV5-5
CASSLEYANTGELFF
TGTGCCAGCAGCTTGGAATACGCGAACACCGGGGAGCTGTTTTTT
>TRBJ1-4|.|once|TRBV6-5
CASAGPTNEKLFF
TGTGCCAGCGCCGGACCAACTAATGAAAAACTGTTTTTT
>TRBJ2-6|.|.|TRBV6-6
CASSQLAGAGTNVLTF
TGTGCCAGCAGCCAGCTCGCAGGGGCCGGGACCAACGTCCTGACTTTC
>TRBJ1-6|.|.|TRBV6-1
CASSPRVFATPLHF
TGTGCCAGCAGCCCCAGGGTGTTCGCGACACCCCTCCACTTT
>TRBJ1-4|TRBD1|.|TRBV6-5
CASSSRDSSSEKLFF
TGTGCCAGCAGTTCTAGGGACAGTTCTAGTGAAAAACTGTTTTTT
>TRBJ1-6|TRBD1|.|TRBV28
CASTLTGRNSPLHF
TGTGCCAGCACCCTGACAGGGAGGAATTCACCCCTCCACTTT
>TRBJ1-1|.|.|TRBV11-2
CASSSSTGNTEAFF
TGTGCCAGCAGCTCTTCGACAGGGAACACTGAAGCTTTCTTT
>TRBJ2-1|.|.|TRBV2
CASSEAGRSSYNEQFF
TGTGCCAGCAGTGAAGCTGGTCGTAGCTCCTACAATGAGCAGTTCTTC
>TRBJ2-7|.|.|TRBV5-6
CASSPSTGLYEQYF
TGTGCCAGCAGCCCGTCCACAGGATTATACGAGCAGTACTTC
>TRBJ1-2|.|.|TRBV5-1
CASSLGGVDGYTF
TGCGCCAGCAGCTTGGGAGGGGTGGATGGCTACACCTTC
>TRBJ2-7|.|.|TRBV30
CAWPRGQYDEQYF
TGTGCCTGGCCGCGGGGACAGTACGACGAGCAGTACTTC
>TRBJ1-2|.|.|TRBV7-8
CASSLFGGKDGYTF
TGTGCCAGCAGCTTATTTGGAGGAAAGGATGGCTACACCTTC
>TRBJ2-5|.|.|TRBV5-1
CASSYTPGTQETQYF
TGCGCCAGCAGCTACACTCCCGGGACTCAAGAGACCCAGTACTTC
>TRBJ2-2|TRBD1|.|TRBV10-1
CASSEGQAGELFF
TGCGCCAGCAGTGAAGGACAGGCCGGGGAGCTGTTTTTT
>TRBJ2-3|.|.|TRBV14
CASSHPRTTASTDTQYF
TGTGCCAGCAGCCATCCTCGGACAACGGCTAGCACAGATACGCAGTATTTT
>TRBJ1-1|.|.|TRBV7-3
CASSYQGLGEAFF
TGTGCCAGCAGTTATCAGGGATTGGGGGAAGCTTTCTTT
>TRBJ1-1|.|.|TRBV4-2
CASSPRSGTEAFF
TGTGCCAGCAGCCCCAGATCCGGAACTGAAGCTTTCTTT
>TRBJ2-1|.|.|TRBV6-1
CASSAVDNEQFF
TGTGCCAGCAGTGCGGTGGACAATGAGCAGTTCTTC
>TRBJ2-7|.|once|TRBV4-1
CASSHSHEQYF
TGCGCCAGCAGCCATTCCCACGAGCAGTACTTC
>TRBJ1-1|.|.|TRBV10-2
CASGLRDLNTEAFF
TGCGCCAGCGGGCTGCGGGATTTGAACACTGAAGCTTTCTTT
>TRBJ1-2|TRBD1|.|TRBV6-5
CASSYDQTGLSYGYTF
TGTGCCAGCAGTTACGACCAGACAGGGTTGAGCTATGGCTACACCTTC
>TRBJ2-5|TRBD2|.|TRBV5-1
CASRSSGGRETQYF
TGCGCCAGCAGGTCCAGCGGGGGTAGAGAGACCCAGTACTTC
>TRBJ2-2|.|few|TRBV10-3
CAISASHTGELFF
TGTGCCATCAGCGCTAGCCATACCGGGGAGCTGTTTTTT
>TRBJ2-6|TRBD2|.|TRBV4-1
CASSQEAAGGAGANVLTF
TGCGCCAGCAGCCAAGAAGCAGCGGGGGGTGCTGGGGCCAACGTCCTGACTTTC
>TRBJ2-7|.|.|TRBV11-2
CASSLDDSGAYEQYF
TGTGCCAGCAGCTTAGATGACAGTGGGGCATACGAGCAGTACTTC
>TRBJ2-5|TRBD1|.|TRBV5-6
CASSLGDRGRETQYF
TGTGCCAGCAGCTTGGGGGACAGGGGTCGAGAGACCCAGTACTTC
>TRBJ1-6|.|.|TRBV27
CASGPNSPLHF
TGTGCCAGCGGCCCTAATTCACCCCTCCACTTT
>TRBJ1-1|.|.|TRBV4-2
CASRGQLEAFF
TGTGCCAGCAGGGGACAACTTGAAGCTTTCTTT
>TRBJ2-5|.|.|TRBV4-1
CASSQEAGGVLGETQYF
TGCGCCAGCAGCCAAGAGGCAGGGGGGGTACTCGGGGAGACCCAGTACTTC
>TRBJ2-3|.|.|TRBV27
CASSRGADTQYF
TGTGCCAGCAGTAGAGGGGCGGATACGCAGTATTTT
>TRBJ2-1|TRBD2|.|TRBV7-3
CASSLSSGEGNEQFF
TGTGCCAGCAGCTTATCTAGCGGAGAGGGCAATGAGCAGTTCTTC
>TRBJ1-1|.|.|TRBV29-1
CSVEEQGSVSAFF
TGCAGCGTTGAGGAACAGGGCTCAGTTTCGGCTTTCTTT
>TRBJ1-2|TRBD1|.|TRBV5-1
CASSPGQGRFGYTF
TGCGCCAGCAGCCCCGGACAGGGGCGCTTTGGCTACACCTTC
>TRBJ1-4|TRBD1|once|TRBV7-8
CASRKTGTAGEKLFF
TGTGCCAGCAGGAAAACCGGGACAGCGGGTGAAAAACTGTTTTTT
>TRBJ2-7|.|.|TRBV6-5
CASSSNSGTYEQYF
TGTGCCAGCAGTTCCAATAGCGGAACCTACGAGCAGTACTTC
>TRBJ1-2|TRBD1|.|TRBV11-1
CASSPPTTGKNYGYTF
TGTGCCAGCAGCCCACCCACGACAGGGAAGAACTATGGCTACACCTTC
>TRBJ2-2|TRBD2|.|TRBV9
CASSVDGEIAGGPYGTGELFF
TGTGCCAGCAGCGTAGATGGAGAGATAGCGGGGGGGCCCTACGGCACCGGGGAGCTGTTTTTT
>TRBJ2-5|TRBD2|.|TRBV11-1
CASSLDMREYGTQYF
TGTGCCAGCAGCTTAGATATGCGGGAGTACGGGACCCAGTACTTC
>TRBJ1-3|.|.|TRBV19
CASSISSRSGNTIYF
TGTGCCAGTAGTATTTCAAGCCGCTCTGGAAACACCATATATTTT
>TRBJ1-2|.|.|TRBV6-5
CASSYSSRGSSYGYTF
TGTGCCAGCAGTTACTCTTCCCGGGGGTCCAGCTATGGCTACACCTTC